The TCR beta chain described here comes from a study of T cell responses to AZD1222 COVID-19 vaccine. Some clones are missing from TCRdb's copy, which holds only in-frame ones; the method was immunoSEQ multiplex PCR. The profile covers over 100,000 clones, with roughly 86% appearing a single time and 13% taken by the ten largest. The CDR3 runs 18 residues. After removal of 1 base from V and 4 bases from J, the junction contained 15 bases not matched to a gene. Germline assignment: CDR1 KGHSH and CDR2 LQKENI. The receptor's source is an adult in good health. The V gene is TRBV18, the J gene TRBJ2-5; 7 nucleotides agree with TRBD1. The source was peripheral blood, collected on day 0 of MenACWY control vaccination. This CDR3 reads CASSPLGSGTVRGETQYF. The CDR3 DNA is TGTGCCAGCTCACCACTAGGATCCGGGACAGTGAGGGGAGAGACCCAGTACTTC.